This is a list of T cell receptor beta chains from one sample in a study of Ad26.COV2.S vaccination and SARS-CoV-2 variants. The table came from immunoSEQ multiplex PCR; TCRdb's copy has only in-frame clones and leaves some out. Among 450,000 to 550,000 clones, roughly 89% were seen once, and the ten largest hold about 2.5%. Here the sequenced sample was peripheral blood, taken in a trial of Ad26.COV2.S vaccine versus placebo. Receptor source: a person aged 18-60 years who received the Ad26.COV2.S COVID-19 vaccine or a placebo. Both conserved end residues are part of each CDR3.

cdr3_length v_call cdr3_aa
13 TRBV12-3/TRBV12-4 CASSLMGATEAFF
13 TRBV19 CASRSGVNTEAFF
15 TRBV6-1 CASSRPVAGGDTQYF
15 TRBV24-1 CATSDGSKRLGEQFF
15 TRBV24-1 CATSDNRDGNTEAFF
13 TRBV9 CASSVDGGQPQHF
16 TRBV24-1 CATSGRSTSGGSEQFF
14 TRBV30 CAWSVLLVNYGYTF
13 TRBV19 CASIDRANYGYTF
15 TRBV5-1 CASSPDPQVSEPQHF
15 TRBV5-1 CASSWLAGGSNEQFF
14 TRBV5-1 CASSLATTNYGYTF
16 TRBV24-1 CATSDPAGGKEETQYF
15 TRBV18 CASSPPVRTPGELFF
15 TRBV11-3 CASSLGGTGTETQYF
18 TRBV5-1 CASSPRPTGMGANYGYTF
13 TRBV12-3/TRBV12-4 CASSSGTGNGYTF
15 TRBV7-2 CASSLRGGILNEQFF
11 TRBV10-3 CATRLNTEAFF
18 TRBV7-9 CASSITTGQVWSYNEQFF
14 TRBV5-6 CASSFGGREGKLFF
13 TRBV4-3 CASSQGPNYGYTF